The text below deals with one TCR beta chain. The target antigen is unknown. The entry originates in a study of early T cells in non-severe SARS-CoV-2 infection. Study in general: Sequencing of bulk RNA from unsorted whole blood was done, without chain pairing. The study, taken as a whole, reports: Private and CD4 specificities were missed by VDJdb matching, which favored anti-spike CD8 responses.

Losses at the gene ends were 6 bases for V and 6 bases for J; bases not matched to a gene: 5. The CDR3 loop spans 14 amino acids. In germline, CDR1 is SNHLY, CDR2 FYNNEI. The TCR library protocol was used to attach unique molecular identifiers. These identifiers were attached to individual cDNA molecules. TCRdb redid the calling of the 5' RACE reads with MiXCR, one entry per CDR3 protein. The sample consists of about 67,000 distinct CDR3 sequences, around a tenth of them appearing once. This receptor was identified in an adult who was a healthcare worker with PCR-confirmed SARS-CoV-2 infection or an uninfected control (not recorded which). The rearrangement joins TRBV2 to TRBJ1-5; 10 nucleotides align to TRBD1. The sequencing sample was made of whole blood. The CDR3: CASRGTGDSQPQHF. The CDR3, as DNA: TGTGCCAGCAGGGGGACAGGGGATAGTCAGCCCCAGCATTTT.